The 22 T cell receptor beta chains presented below share a single source sample, sequenced in a study of T cells in Graves' hyperthyroidism and ophthalmopathy. The source material, RNA transcripts, was used to amplify TCR beta CDR3 regions. HTBI primers were used for first-round RT-PCR of the TCR CDR3. MiXCR was run by TCRdb on the multiplex PCR reads, yielding one entry per CDR3 protein. The table lists around 500,000 distinct CDR3 sequences, about 20% of them singletons. The sample was blood. The receptor source for this set is a woman aged 70-85 years with Graves' ophthalmopathy.

The rearrangement joins TRBV20-1 to TRBJ2-1; D might be TRBD1 or TRBD2, each matching 5 bases. The CDR3 covers 11 residues. Germline lookup yields CDR1 DFQATT and CDR2 SNEGSKA (reference sequence). The V end was cut by 3 bases, the J end by 8 bases, with 8 bases between. The CDR3 coding sequence is TGCAGTGCTAGTCCGGGACATGAGCAGTTCTTC. Translation: CSASPGHEQFF.

This clonotype was found once. The chain uses TRBV14 and TRBJ2-2; D is uncertain. CDR3 length: 16 residues. The germline CDR1 and CDR2 sequences are SGHDN and FVKESK. Between the trimmed V and J ends, which lost 2 bases and 2 bases, there was a span of 12 bases. The CDR3 is CASSQLVGFNTGELFF. In nucleotides, the CDR3 is TGTGCCAGCAGCCAATTAGTAGGGTTTAACACCGGGGAGCTGTTTTTT.

CDR3 protein: CASSQEGQRNEKLFF. CDR3 bases: TGTGCCAGCAGCCAAGAGGGGCAGCGTAATGAAAAACTGTTTTTT. The gene calls are TRBV3-1 and TRBJ1-4; D is possibly TRBD1 (5 bases). V was shortened by 0 bases and J by 4 bases, with 9 bases between the two germline ends. The CDR3 sequence is 15 residues long. Germline V gives CDR1 LGHDT, CDR2 YNNKEL (reference sequence).

J is TRBJ2-3 and V is TRBV3-1, with 12 bases matching TRBD2. The CDR3 is made up of 18 amino acids. The J segment lost 5 bases and the V segment lost 0 bases, leaving 9 bases of the junction unmatched. Per the germline V gene, CDR1 is LGHDT and CDR2 is YNNKEL (reference sequence). CDR3 residues: CASSQDLLAGGPVDTQYF. The CDR3 coding sequence is TGTGCCAGCAGCCAAGATCTCCTAGCGGGAGGGCCTGTAGATACGCAGTATTTT.

This clonotype was seen ten or more times. The chain joins TRBV20-1 to TRBJ1-2; D possibly corresponds to TRBD1 (5 bases). The germline V gene has CDR1 DFQATT and CDR2 SNEGSKA (reference sequence). V gave up 1 base and J gave up 2 bases, with 8 bases separating them. There are 13 residues in the CDR3. The chain's CDR3 is CSARGAGNYGYTF. Written as DNA, the CDR3 is TGCAGTGCTAGAGGGGCAGGGAACTATGGCTACACCTTC.

This clonotype was seen a few times. V usage is TRBV7-2 and J usage is TRBJ2-7; tentatively, D is TRBD1 or TRBD2 (5 bases each). Trimming took 1 base from V and 4 from J, leaving 14 bases between them. The CDR3 runs 15 residues. CDR1 is SGHTA, CDR2 FQGNSA, per germline. The CDR3 DNA follows: TGTGCCAGCAGCTTAGTAGCAAACGGGGCTTACGAGCAGTACTTC. This encodes CASSLVANGAYEQYF.

This sequence joins TRBV9 and TRBJ1-2; TRBD1 might be the D (5 bases). CDR1 is SGDLS, CDR2 YYNGEE, per germline. The CDR3 runs to 14 residues. Deletions cut 2 bases from V and 10 bases from J, with 18 bases between. The CDR3 sequence: CASSVGPGPRSYTF. In DNA form, the CDR3 reads TGTGCCAGCAGCGTTGGACCGGGGCCGCGTTCCTACACCTTC.

In regard to this clonotype: Just one base apart from a much larger clone, this may be a read error. The chain recombines TRBV24-1 with TRBJ2-3, with D uncertain. Germline V CDR1 and CDR2: KGHDR, SFDVKD. CDR3 size: 11 residues. CDR3 nucleotides: TGTGCCGCCAGTGCTGTAGATACGCAGTATTTT. It specifies CAASAVDTQYF.

This clonotype has a handful of counts. The CDR3 reads CASRGGPDTEAFF. The DNA for the CDR3 is TGTGCCAGCCGGGGGGGTCCCGACACTGAAGCTTTCTTT. The chain recombines TRBV5-4 with TRBJ1-1; TRBD1 might be the D (5 bases). The ends were cut back, 7 bases at V and 3 bases at J, with 13 bases in the middle. Germline CDR1 reads SGHNT; CDR2 reads YYREEE (reference sequence). CDR3 length: 13 residues.

This clonotype showed up just a few times. The chain couples TRBV7-9 to TRBJ1-5; D perhaps matches TRBD1 (6 bases). Trimming cost V 1 base and J 4 bases, with 11 bases left between them. This CDR3 has 15 amino acids. In germline, CDR1 is SEHNR, CDR2 FQNEAQ (reference sequence). CDR3 amino acids: CASSLGRGHNQPQHF. CDR3 sequence (DNA): TGTGCCAGCAGCTTAGGGAGGGGACATAATCAGCCCCAGCATTTT.

This clonotype was found a few times. The chain combines TRBV20-1 with TRBJ1-2, with 10 bases aligning to TRBD1. The CDR3 length is 12 residues. CDR1 DFQATT and CDR2 SNEGSKA come from the germline V gene (reference sequence). J was trimmed by 10 bases and V by 7 bases; bases with no gene match: 9. The CDR3 DNA reads TGCAGTGGGGGACAGGGGCCGGCATTCTACACCTTC. This gives the protein CSGGQGPAFYTF.

The CDR3 sequence: CSATSVNEAFF. The CDR3 DNA is TGCAGTGCTACGTCGGTTAATGAAGCTTTCTTT. The chain couples TRBV20-1 to TRBJ1-1; D is uncertain. The CDR3 loop spans 11 amino acids. Germline CDR1 reads DFQATT; CDR2 reads SNEGSKA (reference sequence). Trimming cost V 4 bases and J 7 bases, with 10 bases left between them.

This clonotype was seen a few times. The chain recombines TRBV12-3 or TRBV12-4 with TRBJ1-4; 10 bases line up with TRBD1. CDR3 length: 15 amino acids. J gave up 8 bases and V 5 bases, and 8 bases lay outside the gene matches. DNA of the CDR3: TGTGCCAGCAGTCTAACGGGACAGGGGCTGGAAAAACTGTTTTTT. It is translated as CASSLTGQGLEKLFF.

This clonotype was recorded many times. V is TRBV19 and J is TRBJ1-1; D is undetermined. The V end was cut by 0 bases, the J end by 6 bases, with 8 bases between. This CDR3 region has 13 residues. CDR1 is LNHDA, CDR2 SQIVND, per germline (reference sequence). CDR3 sequence: CASSIDVVAEAFF. For the CDR3, the DNA is TGTGCCAGTAGTATAGACGTGGTCGCTGAAGCTTTCTTT.

This clonotype came up many times. As DNA, the CDR3 is TGTGCCAGCAGCAATAGGGACAGGGGGCGTTGGGAGACCCAGTACTTC. Protein product: CASSNRDRGRWETQYF. The rearrangement links TRBV11-2 to TRBJ2-5; 12 bases fit TRBD1. CDR1 and CDR2 from the germline V gene are SGHAT and FQNNGV. The CDR3 has 16 residues. V trimming: 5 bases; J trimming: 5 bases; junction bases outside the gene matches: 9.

The chain combines TRBV30 with TRBJ2-7, with D perhaps matching TRBD1 (6 bases). With 7 bases removed from V and 4 bases from J, the gap between germline ends came to 14 bases. The CDR3 has 12 amino acids. CDR1 and CDR2 from the germline V gene are GTSNPN and SVGIG (reference sequence). Here the CDR3 reads CASNIQGYEQYF. CDR3 DNA: TGTGCCTCAAATATACAGGGTTACGAGCAGTACTTC. The full variable domain, in which reference TRBV30 and TRBJ2-7 provide the parts outside the CDR3, is SQTIHQWPATLVQPVGSPLSLECTVEGTSNPNLYWYRQAAGRGLQLLFYSVGIGQISSEVPQNLSASRPQDRQFILSSKKLLLSDSGFYLCASNIQGYEQYFGPGTRLTVT.

The V call is TRBV10-3, the J call TRBJ2-1; 7 nucleotides match TRBD2. The germline V gene encodes CDR1 ENHRY and CDR2 SYGVKD. Trimming cost V 5 bases and J 7 bases; bases outside gene matches: 8. This CDR3 has 14 residues. CDR3 loop: CAISFAGVLNEQFF. In nucleotides, the CDR3 is TGTGCCATCAGTTTTGCGGGAGTGTTGAATGAGCAGTTCTTC.

This clonotype was seen repeatedly, ten times or more. The J gene is TRBJ2-1, the V gene TRBV20-1, with TRBD2 matching 7 bases. Trimming removed 7 bases from V and 3 bases from J; junction bases left unmatched: 6. CDR3 size: 13 residues. Germline assignment: CDR1 DFQATT and CDR2 SNEGSKA (reference sequence). Here the CDR3 reads CSVAGVGYNEQFF. In DNA form, the CDR3 reads TGCAGTGTGGCGGGAGTGGGCTACAATGAGCAGTTCTTC.

This clonotype appeared a few times. Here the CDR3 DNA reads TGTGCCAGCAGCCTAGCGGGAACCCAATACAATGAGCAGTTCTTC. Its translation is CASSLAGTQYNEQFF. The chain carries TRBV5-6 and TRBJ2-1, with TRBD2 matching 9 bases. V was pared by 4 bases and J by 4 bases, with 6 bases of the junction left unmatched. Germline lookup yields CDR1 SGHDT and CDR2 YYEEEE. The CDR3 runs to 15 residues.

This clonotype was counted between two and nine times. The chain combines TRBV10-3 with TRBJ1-1, with D tentatively TRBD1 (5 bases). Germline V CDR1 and CDR2: ENHRY, SYGVKD. Deletions cut 6 bases from V and 8 bases from J, with 16 bases between. CDR3 size: 13 residues. The DNA of the CDR3 is TGTGCCATCAGCCCAGGGAATCCGAACGAAGCTTTCTTT. It translates to CAISPGNPNEAFF.

The chain links TRBV7-9 to TRBJ1-2; 7 bases line up with TRBD1. The CDR3 has 15 amino acids. The J segment lost 3 bases and the V segment lost 3 bases, leaving 7 bases of the junction unmatched. Germline CDR1 and CDR2: SEHNR and FQNEAQ (reference sequence). The CDR3 region has the DNA TGTGCCAGCAGCTTCGGACAGGAGGGGTACTATGGCTACACCTTC. This codes for CASSFGQEGYYGYTF.

Turning to this clonotype: With a much larger clone just one base away, this may be a read error. The CDR3 is CASSYLGEDGYTF. In DNA form, the CDR3 reads TGTGCCAGCAGTTACTTGGGGGAGGATGGCTACACCTTC. The chain links TRBV6-2 or TRBV6-3 to TRBJ1-2; the D gene is possibly TRBD1 (5 bases). Trimming left V 1 base short and J 6 bases short, with 9 bases between. This CDR3 spans 13 amino acids. CDR1 MNHEY and CDR2 SVGEGT come from the germline V gene.